Listed here is a single T cell receptor beta chain. TCRdb fed the 5' RACE reads into MiXCR, producing one record per CDR3 protein. This sample has fewer than 15,000 distinct CDR3 sequences, with 15% to 20% found just once. Noted time point: sample taken at primary tumor resection. Researchers sequenced whole RNA taken from tumor, nontumor lung or frozen PBMC without sorting. The data belong to a study of spatial heterogeneity in lung cancer. The sequence was collected from a male donor with early-stage non-small cell lung cancer. Source: PBMCs, taken at surgery.

The CDR3, as DNA: TGTGCCAGCAGTTCCTCCGAAGCGGGACAGGCTCCAGATACGCAGTATTTT. This codes for CASSSSEAGQAPDTQYF. The chain is built from TRBV27 and TRBJ2-3; D might be TRBD1 (8 bases). V was pared by 4 bases and J by 4 bases, with 21 bases between. This CDR3 has 17 residues. Germline lookup yields CDR1 MNHEY and CDR2 SMNVEV (reference sequence).